This record covers a single T cell receptor beta chain. Its specificity is not known. Only in-frame clones appear in the TCRdb table, and some are missing; sequencing was by immunoSEQ multiplex PCR. The table records a few hundred thousand clones, approximately 97% of them present only once. The sample belongs to a study of shared clonotypes between healthy human individuals. Findings of the study overall: What limited the represented genetic and exposure-history diversity was the small number of donors. Clonotypes not shared had lower generation probabilities than those common to all four donors. Approximately 4.9% of naive CD4 clonotypes were shared across four donors.

Sequencing was carried out using naive CD4+ T cells sorted from blood. Subset of the sample: CD45RA+ positively selected. This TCR was recovered from a woman aged 25 to 39 in good health.

The CDR3 protein is CASRLFWERKELFF. CDR3 in DNA: TGTGCAAGTCGCTTATTCTGGGAGCGTAAGGAACTGTTTTTT. J is TRBJ1-4 and V is TRBV12-2. TRBV12-2 is a recognized pseudogene. The CDR3 spans 14 residues.